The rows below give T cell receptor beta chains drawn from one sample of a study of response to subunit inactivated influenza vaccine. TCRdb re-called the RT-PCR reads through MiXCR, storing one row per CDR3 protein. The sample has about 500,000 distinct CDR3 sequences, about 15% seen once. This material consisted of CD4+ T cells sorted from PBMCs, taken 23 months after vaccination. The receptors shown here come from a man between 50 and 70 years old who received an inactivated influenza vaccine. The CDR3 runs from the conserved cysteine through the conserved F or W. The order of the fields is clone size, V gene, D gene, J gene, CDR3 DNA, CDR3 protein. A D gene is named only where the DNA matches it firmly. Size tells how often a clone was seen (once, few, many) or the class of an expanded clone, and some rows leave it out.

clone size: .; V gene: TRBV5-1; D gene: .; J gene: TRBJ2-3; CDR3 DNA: TGCGCCAGCAGCTTGGAATCTGGATTAGTTAATACGCAGTATTTT; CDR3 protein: CASSLESGLVNTQYF
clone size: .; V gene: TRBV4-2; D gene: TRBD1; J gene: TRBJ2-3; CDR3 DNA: TGTGCCAGCAGGCACAGGGGTAGCACAGATACGCAGTATTTT; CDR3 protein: CASRHRGSTDTQYF
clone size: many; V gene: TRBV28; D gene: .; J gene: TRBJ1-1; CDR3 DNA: TGTGCCAGCAGTTCGCTCCGGACAGCCTTCTTT; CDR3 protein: CASSSLRTAFF
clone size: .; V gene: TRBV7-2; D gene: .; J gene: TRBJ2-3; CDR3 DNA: TGTGCCAGCAGCGTCACAGTACAAGATACGCAGTATTTT; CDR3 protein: CASSVTVQDTQYF
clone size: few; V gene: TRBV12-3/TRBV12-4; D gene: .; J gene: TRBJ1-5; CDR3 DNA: TGTGCCAGCAGATCACGGTCCACGCCCAATCAGCCCCAGCATTTT; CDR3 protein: CASRSRSTPNQPQHF
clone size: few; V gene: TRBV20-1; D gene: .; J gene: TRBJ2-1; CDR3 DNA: TGCAGTCAGGACCTCAGGGGTGAGCAGTTCTTC; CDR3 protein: CSQDLRGEQFF
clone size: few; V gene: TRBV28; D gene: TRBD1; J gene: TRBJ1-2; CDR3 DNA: TGTGCCAGCGAAGCAGGGGGCAACGGCTACACCTTC; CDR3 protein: CASEAGGNGYTF
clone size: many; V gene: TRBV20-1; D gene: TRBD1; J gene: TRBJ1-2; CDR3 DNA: TGCAGTGTCGCGACAGGGGGCGGCTATGGCTACACCTTC; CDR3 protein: CSVATGGGYGYTF
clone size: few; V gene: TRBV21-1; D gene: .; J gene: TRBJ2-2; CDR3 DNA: TGTGCCAGCAGCAAAGCCCTTACCCGGCAGGGGGCCGGCGGGGAGCTGTTTTTT; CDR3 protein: CASSKALTRQGAGGELFF
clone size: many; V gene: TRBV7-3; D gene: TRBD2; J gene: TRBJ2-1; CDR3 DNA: TGTGCCAGCAGCGACAGGACTAGCGCCGTCGGTGAGCAGTTCTTC; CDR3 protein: CASSDRTSAVGEQFF
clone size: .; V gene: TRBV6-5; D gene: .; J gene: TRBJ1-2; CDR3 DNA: TGTGCCAGCAGTTGGGCCCCATGGTTCACGAACTATGGCTACACCTTC; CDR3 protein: CASSWAPWFTNYGYTF
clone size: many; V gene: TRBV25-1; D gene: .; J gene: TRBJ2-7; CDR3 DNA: TGTGCCAGCAGTAGTCTAGCAACGTACGAGCAGTACTTC; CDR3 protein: CASSSLATYEQYF
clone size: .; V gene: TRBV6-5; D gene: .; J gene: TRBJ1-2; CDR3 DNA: TGTGCCAGCAGTTACCATGGCAGCAACTATGGCTACACCTTC; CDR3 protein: CASSYHGSNYGYTF
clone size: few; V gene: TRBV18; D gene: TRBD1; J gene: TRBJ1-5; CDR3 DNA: TGTGCCAGCTCACTGAACAGGGGGACGGAGCCCCAGCATTTT; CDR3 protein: CASSLNRGTEPQHF
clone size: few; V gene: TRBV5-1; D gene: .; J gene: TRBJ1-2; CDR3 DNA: TGCGCCAGCAGCTTTGACCTGGGCTATGGCTACACCTTC; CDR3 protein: CASSFDLGYGYTF
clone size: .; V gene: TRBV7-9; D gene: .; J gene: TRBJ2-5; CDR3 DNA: TGTGCCAGCAGCTGGAGGGGGGCACAAGAGACCCAGTACTTC; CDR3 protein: CASSWRGAQETQYF
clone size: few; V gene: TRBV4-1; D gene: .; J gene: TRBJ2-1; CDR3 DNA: TGCGCCAGCAGCCAAGGGTTCCAGGCCTTATATGAGAATGAGCAGTTCTTC; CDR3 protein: CASSQGFQALYENEQFF
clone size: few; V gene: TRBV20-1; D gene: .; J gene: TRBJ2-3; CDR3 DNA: TGCAGTGCTAGAAAAACGGGACGAATCACAGATACGCAGTATTTT; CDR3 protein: CSARKTGRITDTQYF
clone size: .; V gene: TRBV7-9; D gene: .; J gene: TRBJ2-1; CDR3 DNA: TGTGCCAGCAGCTTCCCAGCGGGACAAGAGCAGTTCTTC; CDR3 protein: CASSFPAGQEQFF
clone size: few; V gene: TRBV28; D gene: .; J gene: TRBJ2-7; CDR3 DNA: TGTGCCAGCTCTCTACCTAACAGGGTTCAGGTGCAGCAGTACTTC; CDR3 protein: CASSLPNRVQVQQYF
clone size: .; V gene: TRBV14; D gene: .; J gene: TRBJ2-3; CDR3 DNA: TGTGCCAGCAGCCACAACAGACTAGTGGCAGATACGCAGTATTTT; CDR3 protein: CASSHNRLVADTQYF
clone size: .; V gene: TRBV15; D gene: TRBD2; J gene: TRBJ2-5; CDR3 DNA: TGTGCCACCAGGATAGCGGGGAAAGAGACCCAGTACTTC; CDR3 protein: CATRIAGKETQYF
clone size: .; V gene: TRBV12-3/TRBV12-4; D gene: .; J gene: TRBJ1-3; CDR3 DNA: TGTGCCAGCAGTTTCTCTGAAAACACCATATATTTT; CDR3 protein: CASSFSENTIYF
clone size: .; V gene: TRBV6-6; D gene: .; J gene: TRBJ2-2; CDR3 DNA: TGTGCCAGCAGTTACACTCTACGGGATAAGCTGTTTTTT; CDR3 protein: CASSYTLRDKLFF
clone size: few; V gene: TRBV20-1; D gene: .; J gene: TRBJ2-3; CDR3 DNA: TGCAGTGCTAGAGAGTTTAGCACAGATACGCAGTATTTT; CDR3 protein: CSAREFSTDTQYF
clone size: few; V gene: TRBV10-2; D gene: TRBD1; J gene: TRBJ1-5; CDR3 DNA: TGCGCCAGCACCCCGGGACAGAGAAATCAGCCCCAGCATTTT; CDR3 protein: CASTPGQRNQPQHF
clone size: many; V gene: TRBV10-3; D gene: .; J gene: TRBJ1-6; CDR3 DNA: TGTGCCATCAGTGAGGGACCGGGGTCCAATTCACCCCTCCACTTT; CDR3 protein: CAISEGPGSNSPLHF
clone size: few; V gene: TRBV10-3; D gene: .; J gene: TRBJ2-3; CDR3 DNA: TGTGCCATCAGTGAGTCAGTAAGATCCACAGATACGCAGTATTTT; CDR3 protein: CAISESVRSTDTQYF